The sequence of this T cell receptor beta chain was determined in a study of shared clonotypes between healthy human individuals. Study at large: The donor group consisted of two women and three men, aged 18 to 49. Study-wide findings and caveats: Naive subsets generally had larger estimated richness than memory subsets. Among non-shared clonotypes, generation probabilities were lower than among those shared by all four donors.

Regarding this clone: The antigen is unknown.

Assay used: immunoSEQ multiplex PCR; TCRdb lists only in-frame clones, some missing. The sample holds under 2.5 million clones; around 92% are singletons and the top ten take about 0.41%. The CDR3 contains 13 residues. The ends lost 4 bases at V and 5 bases at J; junction bases unmatched: 6. Germline lookup yields CDR1 SQVTM and CDR2 ANQGSEA. The chain uses TRBV29-1 and TRBJ2-3; 7 bases fit TRBD2. What was sequenced was naive CD4+ T cells from PBMCs. Subset defined: CD45RA+ positively selected. The receptor was isolated from a man younger than 35 in good health. Some clones in this sample may be carry-over from other donors' samples. The CDR3 DNA is TGCAGCGTTGTAGTGGGAGGGTTAGATACGCAGTATTTT. Residues: CSVVVGGLDTQYF.